Below, 5 T cell receptor beta chains from the same sample are listed, as sequenced in a study of metastatic and nonmetastatic thyroid tumors. Not a single patient had been given any form of treatment at any point before undergoing thyroid surgery. TCRdb re-called the PCR reads via MiXCR. Here the sample spans 70,000 or so clones, approximately 15% being singletons. The sequenced material came from blood. Receptor source: a male donor with papillary thyroid cancer or a benign thyroid nodule (not recorded which). Some clones in this sample may be carry-over from other donors' samples.

This clone was seen more than once but under ten times. The chain couples TRBV19 to TRBJ1-2; 7 positions match TRBD1. The CDR3 spans 15 residues. Germline lookup yields CDR1 LNHDA and CDR2 SQIVND (reference sequence). V lost 8 bases, J lost 1 base, and 10 bases stayed unmatched. The CDR3 is CASEDRVGGNYGYTF. The CDR3 nucleotides are TGTGCCAGTGAAGACAGGGTAGGTGGTAACTATGGCTACACCTTC. Full variable domain (remainder filled in from reference TRBV19 and TRBJ1-2): DGGITQSPKYLFRKEGQNVTLSCEQNLNHDAMYWYRQDPGQGLRLIYYSQIVNDFQKGDIAEGYSVSREKKESFPLTVTSAQKNPTAFYLCASEDRVGGNYGYTFGSGTRLTVV.

This clone was counted many times. The J gene is TRBJ1-1, the V gene TRBV6-4, with TRBD1 matching 10 bases. This CDR3 contains 14 residues. Germline CDR1 MRHNA, CDR2 SNTAGT. J was trimmed by 5 bases and V by 2 bases; bases with no gene match: 2. CDR3 residues: CASSDTDRGTEAFF. CDR3 in DNA: TGTGCCAGCAGTGACACGGACAGGGGGACTGAAGCTTTCTTT.

This clone was detected ten times or more. This chain connects TRBV7-7 to TRBJ2-7; the D gene is possibly TRBD2 (5 bases). The CDR3 is made up of 15 amino acids. Germline V lookup: CDR1 SSHAT, CDR2 FNYEAQ (reference sequence). As DNA, the CDR3 is TGTGCTAGCAGCCACCGGTTAGCGAGGACCTACGAGCAGTACGTC. It specifies CASSHRLARTYEQYV.

This clone showed up many times. The chain is built from TRBV3-1 and TRBJ2-5; no clear D. V lost 4 bases and J lost 1, with 10 bases in between. This CDR3 is 14 amino acids long. Germline CDR1 and CDR2: LGHDT and YNNKEL (reference sequence). CDR3 amino acids: CASSPPFPQETQYF. For the CDR3, the DNA is TGTGCCAGCAGCCCGCCTTTTCCCCAAGAGACCCAGTACTTC.

The sample holds a few counts of this clone. The chain couples TRBV24-1 to TRBJ2-2, with D hard to call. V lost 4 bases, J lost 14 bases, and 19 bases lay in between. CDR3 size: 14 residues. Germline-derived CDR1 and CDR2 are KGHDR and SFDVKD. CDR3 loop: CATSDGWAPVDLFF. The DNA for the CDR3 is TGTGCCACCAGTGACGGGTGGGCGCCCGTGGATCTGTTTTTT.